The 21 T cell receptor beta chains below come from one sample, sequenced in a study of human versus mouse CDR3 diversity and MHC coevolution. Profiling relied on immunoSEQ multiplex PCR, and the TCRdb table lists in-frame clones only, not all of them. The data show about 80,000 clones, over 85% seen once. What was sequenced was naive CD4+ T cells from blood. Subset denoted: CD45RO-negative CD62L-positive naive CD4 T cells. These receptors were obtained from a person aged 25 to 69 in good health.

The rearrangement uses TRBV5-1 and TRBJ1-5; 8 bases agree with TRBD1. The CDR3 has 15 residues. With V trimmed by 4 bases and J by 3 bases, 6 bases remained unmatched. The germline gives CDR1 SGHRS, CDR2 YFSETQ. The CDR3 bases are TGCGCCAGCAGCCTAGGACAGGGCAACAATCAGCCCCAGCATTTT. As protein: CASSLGQGNNQPQHF. Full variable domain (rest looked up from reference TRBV5-1 and TRBJ1-5): KAGVTQTPRYLIKTRGQQVTLSCSPISGHRSVSWYQQTPGQGLQFLFEYFSETQRNKGNFPGRFSGRQFSNSRSEMNVSTLELGDSALYLCASSLGQGNNQPQHFGDGTRLSIL.

The chain joins TRBV7-2 to TRBJ1-4, with D possibly matching TRBD1 (6 bases). The CDR3 covers 14 residues. Germline V gives CDR1 SGHTA, CDR2 FQGNSA. Trimming pared 5 bases from V and 7 bases from J, leaving 14 bases between. DNA of the CDR3: TGTGCCAGCAGCCCGGGGGGGGCGTCTGAAAAACTGTTTTTT. This codes for CASSPGGASEKLFF.

The table lists this clone with a count of one. Here the CDR3 reads CASSLLPGGADEQYF. Here the CDR3 DNA reads TGTGCCAGCAGCTTACTCCCAGGGGGCGCCGACGAGCAGTACTTC. The chain is built from TRBV7-3 and TRBJ2-5; 8 bases match TRBD1. The J call may be in error: the DNA end matches TRBJ2-7 better. Germline assignment: CDR1 SGHTA and CDR2 FQGTGA. The CDR3 contains 15 residues.

This clone has just one count. V gene TRBV19 combines with J gene TRBJ2-6, with 11 bases fitting TRBD1. J lost 3 bases, V lost 7 bases, and 5 bases had no gene match. This CDR3 region has 16 residues. Germline lookup yields CDR1 LNHDA and CDR2 SQIVND (reference sequence). CDR3 sequence reads: CASKDRGLVGANVLTF. The CDR3 bases are TGTGCCAGTAAGGACAGGGGGCTAGTTGGGGCCAACGTCCTGACTTTC.

This sequence joins TRBV6-4 and TRBJ1-2; 8 bases fit TRBD1. V trimming: 6 bases; J trimming: 4 bases; junction bases outside the gene matches: 4. The CDR3 is made up of 13 amino acids. The germline CDR1 and CDR2 sequences are MRHNA and SNTAGT. The CDR3 bases are TGTGCCAGCAGCCAACAGGGGGGCTATGGCTACACCTTC. Translating gives CASSQQGGYGYTF.

To note about this clone: A junction end diverges from the germline sequence, so it may reflect a read error. This chain connects TRBV7-2 to TRBJ2-1; 9 bases map to TRBD1. The CDR3 has 15 amino acids. In germline, CDR1 is SGHTA, CDR2 FQGNSA. The CDR3: CASSWGQGSYSEQFF. Written as DNA, the CDR3 is TGTGCCAGCAGCTGGGGACAGGGAAGTTACAGTGAGCAGTTCTTC.

J is TRBJ2-1 and V is TRBV11-1; 8 nucleotides agree with TRBD1. The ends lost 5 bases at V and 6 bases at J; junction bases unmatched: 9. The CDR3 spans 15 residues. Germline CDR1 and CDR2: SGHAT and FQDESV (reference sequence). The CDR3 DNA sequence: TGTGCCAGCAGCCTAGGACAGGGAAGATCCAATGAGCAGTTCTTC. This codes for CASSLGQGRSNEQFF.

The rearrangement uses TRBV19 and TRBJ1-1; D unresolved. Germline CDR1 is LNHDA and CDR2 is SQIVND (reference sequence). This CDR3 spans 16 amino acids. The V and J ends lost 6 bases and 0 bases respectively, with 17 bases between them. The CDR3 reads CASSPRVPPMNTEAFF. The CDR3 nucleotides are TGTGCCAGTAGCCCACGGGTTCCCCCGATGAACACTGAAGCTTTCTTT.

The V call is TRBV19, the J call TRBJ1-5, with D maybe TRBD1 (5 bases). The germline V and J ends were trimmed by 5 bases and 6 bases, with 14 bases remaining between them. The CDR3 spans 14 residues. Germline-derived CDR1 and CDR2 are LNHDA and SQIVND (reference sequence). CDR3 nucleotides: TGTGCCAGTAGTTCCCCAGGGTCAGGTCAGCCCCAGCATTTT. This gives the protein CASSSPGSGQPQHF.

The V call is TRBV19, the J call TRBJ2-3; the D gene is possibly TRBD2 (7 bases). CDR3 length: 18 residues. V was pared by 1 base and J by 0 bases, with 17 bases between. Germline V gives CDR1 LNHDA, CDR2 SQIVND (reference sequence). CDR3 sequence (DNA): TGTGCCAGTAGTATAGGAAGGGGGGGCCCTACTAGCACAGATACGCAGTATTTT. Encoded protein: CASSIGRGGPTSTDTQYF.

The V and J genes are TRBV18 and TRBJ2-7; 7 positions agree with TRBD1. This CDR3 spans 16 amino acids. Germline loops: CDR1 KGHSH, CDR2 LQKENI. Unmatched junction bases numbered 14, after V lost 3 bases and J lost 6 bases. CDR3 in amino acids: CASSPTDRAGGGEQYF. CDR3 DNA: TGTGCCAGCTCACCCACCGACAGGGCCGGAGGTGGCGAGCAGTACTTC.

The chain employs TRBV5-4 and TRBJ2-2, with 7 nucleotides matching TRBD1. CDR1 and CDR2 (germline): SGHNT, YYREEE (reference sequence). V lost 4 bases and J lost 1; bases outside the gene matches: 4. CDR3 length equals 15 residues. This CDR3 is CASSRDSGNTGELFF. CDR3 DNA: TGTGCCAGCAGCCGGGACAGTGGGAACACCGGGGAGCTGTTTTTT.

The rearrangement links TRBV7-2 to TRBJ2-3, with D possibly TRBD1 on 5 matching bases. Trimming stripped 3 bases from V and 5 bases from J, with 9 bases between. This CDR3 has 13 residues. In germline, CDR1 is SGHTA, CDR2 FQGNSA. CDR3 protein: CASSFKGEDTQYF. The CDR3 bases are TGTGCCAGCAGCTTCAAAGGGGAAGATACGCAGTATTTT. The complete variable domain, with remaining parts taken from reference TRBV7-2 and TRBJ2-3, reads GAGVSQSPSNKVTEKGKDVELRCDPISGHTALYWYRQSLGQGLEFLIYFQGNSAPDKSGLPSDRFSAERTGGSVSTLTIQRTQQEDSAVYLCASSFKGEDTQYFGPGTRLTVL.

CDR3 DNA: TGCGCCAGCAGCTTGGAGGGACATCTGGGAGAGACCCAGTACTTC. Its protein product is CASSLEGHLGETQYF. The chain is built from TRBV5-1 and TRBJ2-5; tentatively, D is TRBD1 (6 bases). Germline V gene lookup returns CDR1 SGHRS and CDR2 YFSETQ. The CDR3 covers 15 residues. Trimming shortened V by 0 bases and J by 4 bases, and 13 bases separated the two germline ends.

The V gene is TRBV27, the J gene TRBJ1-3, with TRBD1 identical over 11 bases. Trimming at V came to 5 bases and at J to 2 bases, leaving 5 bases not matched to a gene. Germline V gene data show CDR1 as MNHEY and CDR2 as SMNVEV (reference sequence). The CDR3 length is 16 residues. DNA for the CDR3: TGTGCCAGCAGTCTGGGACAGGGGGTCGCTGGAAACACCATATATTTT. Encoded protein: CASSLGQGVAGNTIYF.

The rearrangement links TRBV30 to TRBJ1-6; D call uncertain. Germline-derived CDR1 and CDR2 are GTSNPN and SVGIG (reference sequence). Trimming stripped 5 bases from V and 7 bases from J, with 12 bases between. The CDR3 loop spans 13 amino acids. The CDR3 coding sequence is TGTGCCTGGTGCGTAGCCCTAAATTCACCCCTCCACTTT. Its translation: CAWCVALNSPLHF.

The rearrangement uses TRBV20-1 and TRBJ2-3; a possible D gene is TRBD2 (7 bases). V dropped 8 bases and J dropped 8 bases, with 14 bases sitting between them. Germline CDR1 reads DFQATT; CDR2 reads SNEGSKA (reference sequence). This CDR3 spans 11 amino acids. The CDR3 loop reads CSPGGGSTQYF. The CDR3 region has the DNA TGCAGTCCGGGGGGCGGCAGTACGCAGTATTTT.

This clone was counted a single time. This rearrangement joins TRBV5-1 to TRBJ2-1; possibly TRBD1 for D (6 bases). Germline V gene data show CDR1 as SGHRS and CDR2 as YFSETQ. V lost 0 bases and J 3 bases, leaving 7 bases between the germline ends. The CDR3 consists of 14 residues. The CDR3 is CASSLVQGYNEQFF. The DNA for the CDR3 is TGCGCCAGCAGCTTGGTACAGGGCTACAATGAGCAGTTCTTC. The variable domain in full, completed from reference TRBV5-1 and TRBJ2-1, reads KAGVTQTPRYLIKTRGQQVTLSCSPISGHRSVSWYQQTPGQGLQFLFEYFSETQRNKGNFPGRFSGRQFSNSRSEMNVSTLELGDSALYLCASSLVQGYNEQFFGPGTRLTVL.

The gene calls are TRBV7-2 and TRBJ2-7; the D gene is possibly TRBD2 (6 bases). The CDR3 spans 12 residues. Germline lookup yields CDR1 SGHTA and CDR2 FQGNSA. V was cut by 1 base and J by 10 bases, with 11 bases left in between. The CDR3 coding sequence is TGTGCCAGCAGCTTAGTGTGGGACTCTCAGTACTTC. It is translated as CASSLVWDSQYF.

The chain is built from TRBV19 and TRBJ2-2; perhaps TRBD1 as D (5 bases). Trimming removed 1 base from V and 0 bases from J, with 9 bases in between. The germline CDR1 and CDR2 sequences are LNHDA and SQIVND (reference sequence). The CDR3 contains 16 residues. CDR3 amino acids: CASSIVQGANTGELFF. As DNA, the CDR3 is TGTGCCAGTAGTATAGTTCAAGGGGCGAACACCGGGGAGCTGTTTTTT.

V gene TRBV7-2 combines with J gene TRBJ2-7, with D tentatively TRBD1 (8 bases). The CDR3 covers 15 residues. Germline V gene sequence: CDR1 SGHTA, CDR2 FQGNSA. V was pared by 2 bases and J by 4 bases, with 15 bases between. CDR3 sequence: CASSLTGGEAYEQYF. The CDR3 DNA reads as TGTGCCAGCAGCTTAACAGGGGGGGAGGCTTACGAGCAGTACTTC. Based on the CDR3 plus reference TRBV7-2 and TRBJ2-7, the full variable domain is GAGVSQSPSNKVTEKGKDVELRCDPISGHTALYWYRQSLGQGLEFLIYFQGNSAPDKSGLPSDRFSAERTGGSVSTLTIQRTQQEDSAVYLCASSLTGGEAYEQYFGPGTRLTVT.